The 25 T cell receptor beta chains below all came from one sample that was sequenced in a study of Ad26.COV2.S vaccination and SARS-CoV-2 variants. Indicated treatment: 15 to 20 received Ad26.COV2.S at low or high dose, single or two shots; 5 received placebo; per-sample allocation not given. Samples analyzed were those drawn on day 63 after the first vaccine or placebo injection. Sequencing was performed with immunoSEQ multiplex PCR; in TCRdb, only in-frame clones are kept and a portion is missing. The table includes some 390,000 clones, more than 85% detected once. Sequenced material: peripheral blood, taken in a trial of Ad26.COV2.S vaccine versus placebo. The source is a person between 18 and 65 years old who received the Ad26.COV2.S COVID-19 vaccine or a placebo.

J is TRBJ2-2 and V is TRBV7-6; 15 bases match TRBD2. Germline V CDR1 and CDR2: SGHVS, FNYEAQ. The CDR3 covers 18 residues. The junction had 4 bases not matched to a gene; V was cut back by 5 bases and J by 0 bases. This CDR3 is CASSPGTSGGPNTGELFF. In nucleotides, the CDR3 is TGTGCCAGCAGCCCCGGGACTAGCGGGGGGCCGAACACCGGGGAGCTGTTTTTT.

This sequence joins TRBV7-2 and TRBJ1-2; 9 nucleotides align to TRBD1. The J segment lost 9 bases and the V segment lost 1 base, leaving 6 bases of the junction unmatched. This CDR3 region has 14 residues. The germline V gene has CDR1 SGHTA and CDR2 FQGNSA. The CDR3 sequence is CASSLEGTGSRYTF. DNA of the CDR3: TGTGCCAGCAGCTTAGAAGGGACAGGGTCGCGCTACACCTTC.

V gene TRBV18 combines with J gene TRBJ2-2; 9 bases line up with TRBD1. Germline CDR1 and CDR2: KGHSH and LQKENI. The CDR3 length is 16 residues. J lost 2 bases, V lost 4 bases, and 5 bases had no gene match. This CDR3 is CASSQRTGANTGELFF. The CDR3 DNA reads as TGTGCCAGCTCACAGCGGACAGGGGCCAACACCGGGGAGCTGTTTTTT. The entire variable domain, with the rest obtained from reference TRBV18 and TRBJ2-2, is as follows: NAGVMQNPRHLVRRRGQEARLRCSPMKGHSHVYWYRQLPEEGLKFMVYLQKENIIDESGMPKERFSAEFPKEGPSILRIQQVVRGDSAAYFCASSQRTGANTGELFFGEGSRLTVL.

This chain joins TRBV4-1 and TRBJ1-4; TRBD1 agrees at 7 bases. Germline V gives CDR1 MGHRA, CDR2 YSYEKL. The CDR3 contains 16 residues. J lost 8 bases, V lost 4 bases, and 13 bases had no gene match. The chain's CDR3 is CASSLTGETQREKLFF. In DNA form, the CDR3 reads TGCGCCAGCAGCCTTACAGGGGAGACGCAGCGAGAAAAACTGTTTTTT.

CDR3 nucleotides: TGTGCCAGCAGCGAAGACAGGGCCTACGAGCAGTACTTC. Protein sequence: CASSEDRAYEQYF. The chain combines TRBV7-2 with TRBJ2-7; 7 bases fit TRBD1. The CDR3 contains 13 residues. Germline CDR1 is SGHTA and CDR2 is FQGNSA. V lost 5 bases to trimming and J lost 2 bases; unmatched junction nucleotides: 3.

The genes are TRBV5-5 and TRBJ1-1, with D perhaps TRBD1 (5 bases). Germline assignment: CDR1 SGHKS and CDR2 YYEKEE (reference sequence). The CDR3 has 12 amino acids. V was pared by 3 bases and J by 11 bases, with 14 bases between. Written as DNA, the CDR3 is TGTGCCAGCAGCTCCCACCCCAGGGACGCTTTCTTT. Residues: CASSSHPRDAFF.

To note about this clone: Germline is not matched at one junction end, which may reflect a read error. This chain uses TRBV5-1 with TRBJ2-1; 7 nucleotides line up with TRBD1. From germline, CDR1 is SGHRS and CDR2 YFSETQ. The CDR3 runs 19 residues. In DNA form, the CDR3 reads TGCGCCAGCAGGGTGAGTTGGGAACCCCTCGGGACAGCCTATAATGAGCAGTTCTTC. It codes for CASRVSWEPLGTAYNEQFF.

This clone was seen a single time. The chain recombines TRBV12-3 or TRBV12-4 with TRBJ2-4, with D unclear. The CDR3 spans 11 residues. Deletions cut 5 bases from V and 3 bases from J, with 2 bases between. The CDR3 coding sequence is TGTGCCAGCAGTGTCAAAAACATTCAGTACTTC. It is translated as CASSVKNIQYF.

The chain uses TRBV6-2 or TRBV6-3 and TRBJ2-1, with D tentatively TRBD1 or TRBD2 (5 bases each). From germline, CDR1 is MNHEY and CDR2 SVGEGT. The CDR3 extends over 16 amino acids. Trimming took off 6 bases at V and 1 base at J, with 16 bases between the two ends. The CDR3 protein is CASSSKGPVSYNEQFF. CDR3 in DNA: TGTGCCAGCAGCTCCAAGGGACCGGTGTCCTACAATGAGCAGTTCTTC.

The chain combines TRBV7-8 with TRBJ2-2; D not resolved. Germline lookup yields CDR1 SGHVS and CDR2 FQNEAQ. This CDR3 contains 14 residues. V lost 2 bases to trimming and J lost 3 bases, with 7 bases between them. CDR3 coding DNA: TGTGCCAGCAGCTTACAAATATACACCGGGGAGCTGTTTTTT. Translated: CASSLQIYTGELFF.

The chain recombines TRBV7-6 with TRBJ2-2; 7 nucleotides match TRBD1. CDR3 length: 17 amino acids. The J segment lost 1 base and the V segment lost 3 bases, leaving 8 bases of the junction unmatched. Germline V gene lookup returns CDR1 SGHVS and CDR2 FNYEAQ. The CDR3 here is CASSFKLTGMNTGELFF. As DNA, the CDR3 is TGTGCCAGCAGCTTCAAGTTGACAGGGATGAACACCGGGGAGCTGTTTTTT.

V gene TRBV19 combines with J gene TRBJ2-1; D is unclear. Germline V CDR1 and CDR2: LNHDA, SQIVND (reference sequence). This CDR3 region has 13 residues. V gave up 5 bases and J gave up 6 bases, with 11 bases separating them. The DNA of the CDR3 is TGTGCCAGTAGTTTGGACGCCAGCAATGAGCAGTTCTTC. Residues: CASSLDASNEQFF.

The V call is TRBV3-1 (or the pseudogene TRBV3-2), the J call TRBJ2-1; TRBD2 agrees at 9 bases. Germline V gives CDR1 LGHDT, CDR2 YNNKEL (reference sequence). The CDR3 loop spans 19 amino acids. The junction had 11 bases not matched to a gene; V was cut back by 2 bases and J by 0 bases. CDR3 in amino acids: CASSQRLASGVSSYNEQFF. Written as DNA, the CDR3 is TGTGCCAGCAGCCAAAGGTTGGCTAGCGGGGTTTCCTCCTACAATGAGCAGTTCTTC.

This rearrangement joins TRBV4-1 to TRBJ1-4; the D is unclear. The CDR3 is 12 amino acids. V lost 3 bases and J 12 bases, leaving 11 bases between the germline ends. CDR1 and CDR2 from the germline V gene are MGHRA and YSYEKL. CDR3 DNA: TGCGCCAGCAGCCATATTGGACGAGAACTGTTTTTT. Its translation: CASSHIGRELFF.

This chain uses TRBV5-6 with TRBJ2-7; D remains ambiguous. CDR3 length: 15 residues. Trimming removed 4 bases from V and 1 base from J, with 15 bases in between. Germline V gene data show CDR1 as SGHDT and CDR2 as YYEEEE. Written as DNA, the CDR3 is TGTGCCAGCAGCGGAAGAGCCAGGTATTCCTACGAGCAGTACTTC. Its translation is CASSGRARYSYEQYF.

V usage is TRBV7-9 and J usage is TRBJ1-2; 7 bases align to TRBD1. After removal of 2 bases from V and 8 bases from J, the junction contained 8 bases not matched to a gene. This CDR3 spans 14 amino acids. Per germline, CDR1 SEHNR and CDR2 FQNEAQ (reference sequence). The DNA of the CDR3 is TGTGCCAGCAGCTTATCCGAGGGGGCGGGAGGCTACACCTTC. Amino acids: CASSLSEGAGGYTF.

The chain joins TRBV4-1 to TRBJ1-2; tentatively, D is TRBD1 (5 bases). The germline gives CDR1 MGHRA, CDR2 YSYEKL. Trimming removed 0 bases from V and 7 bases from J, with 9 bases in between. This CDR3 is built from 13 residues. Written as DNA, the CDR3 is TGCGCCAGCAGCCAAGAACCGGGGACTGGCTACACCTTC. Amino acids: CASSQEPGTGYTF.

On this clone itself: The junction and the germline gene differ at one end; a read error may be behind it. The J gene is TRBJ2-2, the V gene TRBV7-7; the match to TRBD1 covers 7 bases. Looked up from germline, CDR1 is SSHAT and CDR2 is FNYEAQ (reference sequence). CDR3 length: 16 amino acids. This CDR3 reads CASSSQGPANTGELFF. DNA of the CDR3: TGTGCTAGCAGTTCACAGGGGCCCGCGAACACCGGGGAGCTGTTTTTT.

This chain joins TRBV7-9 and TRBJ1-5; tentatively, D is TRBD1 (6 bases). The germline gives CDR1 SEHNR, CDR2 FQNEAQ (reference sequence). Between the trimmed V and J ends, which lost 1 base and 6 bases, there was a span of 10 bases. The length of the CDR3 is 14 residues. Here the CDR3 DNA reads TGTGCCAGCAGCTTAGGTGGGGGCCTTCAGCCCCAGCATTTT. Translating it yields CASSLGGGLQPQHF. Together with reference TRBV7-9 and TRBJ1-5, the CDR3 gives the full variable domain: DTGVSQNPRHKITKRGQNVTFRCDPISEHNRLYWYRQTLGQGPEFLTYFQNEAQLEKSRLLSDRFSAERPKGSFSTLEIQRTEQGDSAMYLCASSLGGGLQPQHFGDGTRLSIL.

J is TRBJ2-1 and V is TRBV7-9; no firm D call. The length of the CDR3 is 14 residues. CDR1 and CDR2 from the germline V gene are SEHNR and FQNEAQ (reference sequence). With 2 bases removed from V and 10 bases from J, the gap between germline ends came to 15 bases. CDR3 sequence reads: CASSLPLDPAEQFF. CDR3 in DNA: TGTGCCAGCAGCTTACCGCTCGACCCGGCCGAGCAGTTCTTC. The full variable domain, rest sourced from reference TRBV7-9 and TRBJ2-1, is DTGVSQNPRHKITKRGQNVTFRCDPISEHNRLYWYRQTLGQGPEFLTYFQNEAQLEKSRLLSDRFSAERPKGSFSTLEIQRTEQGDSAMYLCASSLPLDPAEQFFGPGTRLTVL.

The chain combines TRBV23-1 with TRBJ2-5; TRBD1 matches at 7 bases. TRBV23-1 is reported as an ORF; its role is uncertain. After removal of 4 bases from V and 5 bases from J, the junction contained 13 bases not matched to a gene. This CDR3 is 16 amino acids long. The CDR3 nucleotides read TGCGCCAGCAGTCCGATGAATAGATTCAGGGGGGAGACCCAGTACTTC. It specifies CASSPMNRFRGETQYF.

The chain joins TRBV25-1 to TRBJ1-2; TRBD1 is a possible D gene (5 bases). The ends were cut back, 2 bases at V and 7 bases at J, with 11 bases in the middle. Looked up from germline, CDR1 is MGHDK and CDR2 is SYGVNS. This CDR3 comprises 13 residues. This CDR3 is CASSERGVGGYTF. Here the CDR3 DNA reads TGTGCCAGCAGTGAAAGAGGGGTCGGTGGCTACACCTTC.

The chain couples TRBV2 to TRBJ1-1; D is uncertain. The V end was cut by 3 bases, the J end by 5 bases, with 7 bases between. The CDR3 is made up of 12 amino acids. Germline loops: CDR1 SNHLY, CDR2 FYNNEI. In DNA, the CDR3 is TGTGCCAGCAGTGAGGGTGGTACTGAAGCTTTCTTT. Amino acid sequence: CASSEGGTEAFF.

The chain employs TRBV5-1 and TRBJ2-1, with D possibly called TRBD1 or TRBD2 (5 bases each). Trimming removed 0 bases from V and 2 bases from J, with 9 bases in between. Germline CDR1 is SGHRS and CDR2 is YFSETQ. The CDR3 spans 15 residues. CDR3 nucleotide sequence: TGCGCCAGCAGCTTGGGTGGGGGACCCTACAATGAGCAGTTCTTC. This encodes CASSLGGGPYNEQFF.

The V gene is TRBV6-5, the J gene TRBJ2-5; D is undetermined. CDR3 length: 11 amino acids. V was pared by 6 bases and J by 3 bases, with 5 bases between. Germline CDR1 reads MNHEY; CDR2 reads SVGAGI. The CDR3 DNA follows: TGTGCCAGCAGCCTAAAAGAGACCCAGTACTTC. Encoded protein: CASSLKETQYF.